The 18 T cell receptor beta chains reported below all come from one sample, sequenced in a study of cytomegalovirus exposure and HLA in healthy donors. The study ran its PCR with 60 Vbeta and 13 Jbeta primers. The protocol was immunoSEQ multiplex PCR, while the TCRdb copy is restricted to in-frame clones and leaves out a portion. Of roughly 120,000 clones listed, approximately 78% are singletons. The sequenced sample was PBMCs. These receptor sequences come from a middle-aged man in good health and CMV-seronegative.

This chain joins TRBV27 and TRBJ1-1; D uncertain. From germline, CDR1 is MNHEY and CDR2 SMNVEV (reference sequence). Trimming took off 2 bases at V and 0 bases at J, with 7 bases between the two ends. The CDR3 contains 14 residues. CDR3 bases: TGTGCCAGCAGTTTAATCGGAGTGAACACTGAAGCTTTCTTT. Its translation is CASSLIGVNTEAFF.

The rearrangement joins TRBV7-2 to TRBJ2-7; a possible D gene is TRBD2 (5 bases). V dropped 1 base and J dropped 4 bases, with 8 bases sitting between them. Germline loops: CDR1 SGHTA, CDR2 FQGNSA. CDR3 size: 13 residues. The CDR3 bases are TGTGCCAGCAGCTTAGTGCCGGGGTACGAGCAGTACTTC. It codes for CASSLVPGYEQYF.

The V call is TRBV11-3, the J call TRBJ2-7; D may be TRBD1 (6 bases). The CDR3 spans 14 residues. Germline CDR1 and CDR2: SGHNT and YENEEA. Trimming removed 4 bases from V and 5 bases from J, with 15 bases in between. DNA for the CDR3: TGTGCCAGCAGCTCCGACAGGAGAACCGACGAGCAGTACTTC. The encoded protein is CASSSDRRTDEQYF.

The chain links TRBV5-1 to TRBJ2-7, with 10 bases fitting TRBD1. The CDR3 has 16 residues. Looked up from germline, CDR1 is SGHRS and CDR2 is YFSETQ. The trim removed 2 bases at V and 2 bases at J, leaving 7 bases unmatched. The CDR3 bases are TGCGCCAGCAGCTTAAACCCCGGGACAGGGGCCTACGAGCAGTACTTC. It translates to CASSLNPGTGAYEQYF.

The chain recombines TRBV7-9 with TRBJ1-1, with D perhaps TRBD1 (6 bases). Germline V gives CDR1 SEHNR, CDR2 FQNEAQ (reference sequence). This CDR3 comprises 13 residues. The V gene lost 5 bases and the J gene lost 5 bases, with 12 bases spanning the gap. CDR3 sequence: CASSPGTHTEAFF. DNA for the CDR3: TGTGCCAGCAGCCCCGGGACACATACTGAAGCTTTCTTT.

This chain uses TRBV5-4 with TRBJ2-3; no reliable D call. Trimming took off 0 bases at V and 0 bases at J, with 8 bases between the two ends. The CDR3 is made up of 15 amino acids. Germline V gene data show CDR1 as SGHNT and CDR2 as YYREEE (reference sequence). CDR3 nucleotide sequence: TGTGCCAGCAGCTTGGTGGCTCCTAGCACAGATACGCAGTATTTT. Translation: CASSLVAPSTDTQYF.

J is TRBJ2-4 and V is TRBV5-1; D remains unclear. This CDR3 has 13 amino acids. CDR1 and CDR2 (germline): SGHRS, YFSETQ. V lost 4 bases and J 6 bases, leaving 11 bases between the germline ends. CDR3 sequence (DNA): TGCGCCAGCAGCCCGGGTCAGTTAAACATTCAGTACTTC. This gives the protein CASSPGQLNIQYF.

This sequence joins TRBV7-9 and TRBJ2-6; no clear D. The CDR3 consists of 15 residues. V dropped 6 bases and J dropped 0 bases, with 9 bases sitting between them. CDR1 is SEHNR and CDR2 is FQNEAQ in the germline V gene (reference sequence). CDR3 residues: CASRSTDSGANVLTF. The CDR3 nucleotides are TGTGCCAGCAGATCGACTGACTCTGGGGCCAACGTCCTGACTTTC.

V and J are TRBV19 and TRBJ1-1; a weak D match, TRBD1 (5 bases). The germline gives CDR1 LNHDA, CDR2 SQIVND (reference sequence). The V and J ends lost 11 bases and 1 base respectively, with 20 bases between them. This CDR3 has 15 amino acids. The chain's CDR3 is CAASRKGAANTEAFF. The CDR3 nucleotides read TGTGCCGCCAGTAGGAAAGGGGCGGCGAACACTGAAGCTTTCTTT.

The chain uses TRBV7-2 and TRBJ1-2; TRBD1 matches 8 bases. The CDR3 runs to 14 residues. Germline V lookup: CDR1 SGHTA, CDR2 FQGNSA. With V trimmed by 1 base and J by 5 bases, 3 bases remained unmatched. The CDR3 sequence is CASSLDRGGYGYTF. The CDR3 DNA follows: TGTGCCAGCAGCTTAGACAGGGGGGGTTATGGCTACACCTTC.

This clone appeared a few times. The chain uses TRBV7-2 and TRBJ1-2; 7 bases agree with TRBD1. V lost 3 bases and J lost 5; bases outside the gene matches: 3. This CDR3 is 13 amino acids long. Looked up from germline, CDR1 is SGHTA and CDR2 is FQGNSA. The CDR3 nucleotides read TGTGCCAGCAGCTTGGGGACAGAGTATGGCTACACCTTC. As protein: CASSLGTEYGYTF.

J is TRBJ2-3 and V is TRBV5-4; possible D gene TRBD1, 6 bases. The CDR3 length is 18 residues. The V end lost 3 bases, the J end lost 1 base, and 21 bases lay between the germline ends. Germline CDR1 reads SGHNT; CDR2 reads YYREEE (reference sequence). The CDR3 loop is CASSSATGLGRGTDTQYF. The CDR3, as DNA: TGTGCCAGCAGCTCAGCCACAGGGTTAGGTCGAGGCACAGATACGCAGTATTTT.

The CDR3 protein is CASSLGSPRNTIYF. The CDR3, as DNA: TGTGCCAGCAGTTTAGGCTCCCCCCGAAACACCATATATTTT. This chain connects TRBV28 to TRBJ1-3; D not resolved. The CDR3 extends over 14 amino acids. From germline, CDR1 is MDHEN and CDR2 SYDVKM. The V end lost 2 bases, the J end lost 5 bases, and 10 bases lay between the germline ends.

This clone was found a few times. The chain links TRBV28 to TRBJ1-4; 7 nucleotides match TRBD1. The CDR3 has 13 residues. V gave up 8 bases and J gave up 3 bases; unmatched junction bases: 3. Germline V gene sequence: CDR1 MDHEN, CDR2 SYDVKM. CDR3 residues: CASRQGPNEKLFF. The CDR3, as DNA: TGTGCCAGCCGACAGGGACCTAATGAAAAACTGTTTTTT.

The chain is built from TRBV9 and TRBJ2-4; TRBD2 is a possible D gene (7 bases). Trimming took 4 bases from V and 5 from J, leaving 19 bases between them. The length of the CDR3 is 16 residues. CDR1 and CDR2 (germline): SGDLS, YYNGEE. The CDR3 nucleotides read TGTGCCAGCAGCCCCTCACCCAAGGGGGGGCAAAACATTCAGTACTTC. Its translation: CASSPSPKGGQNIQYF.

V and J are TRBV5-6 and TRBJ1-2; no clear D. Germline loops: CDR1 SGHDT, CDR2 YYEEEE. The V gene lost 4 bases and the J gene lost 4 bases, with 14 bases spanning the gap. The CDR3 length is 14 residues. CDR3 protein: CASSPMAGSYGYTF. CDR3 DNA sequence: TGTGCCAGCAGCCCAATGGCGGGGAGCTATGGCTACACCTTC.

The V and J genes are TRBV7-3 and TRBJ2-1; 7 bases line up with TRBD2. The CDR3 is 16 amino acids. CDR1 and CDR2 (germline): SGHTA, FQGTGA. Trimming took 0 bases from V and 4 from J; bases not matched to a gene: 6. The CDR3 bases are TGTGCCAGCAGCTTAACGGGCGGGGGTGGATACAATGAGCAGTTCTTC. Encoded protein: CASSLTGGGGYNEQFF. Based on the CDR3 plus reference TRBV7-3 and TRBJ2-1, the full variable domain is GAGVSQTPSNKVTEKGKYVELRCDPISGHTALYWYRQSLGQGPEFLIYFQGTGAADDSGLPNDRFFAVRPEGSVSTLKIQRTERGDSAVYLCASSLTGGGGYNEQFFGPGTRLTVL.

The chain joins TRBV10-3 to TRBJ1-2; D remains unclear. CDR1 and CDR2 (germline): ENHRY, SYGVKD. The V end lost 0 bases, the J end lost 7 bases, and 15 bases lay between the germline ends. The CDR3 covers 15 residues. CDR3: CAISESESMLGGYTF. The CDR3 nucleotides read TGTGCCATCAGTGAGTCGGAGTCTATGCTGGGTGGCTACACCTTC.